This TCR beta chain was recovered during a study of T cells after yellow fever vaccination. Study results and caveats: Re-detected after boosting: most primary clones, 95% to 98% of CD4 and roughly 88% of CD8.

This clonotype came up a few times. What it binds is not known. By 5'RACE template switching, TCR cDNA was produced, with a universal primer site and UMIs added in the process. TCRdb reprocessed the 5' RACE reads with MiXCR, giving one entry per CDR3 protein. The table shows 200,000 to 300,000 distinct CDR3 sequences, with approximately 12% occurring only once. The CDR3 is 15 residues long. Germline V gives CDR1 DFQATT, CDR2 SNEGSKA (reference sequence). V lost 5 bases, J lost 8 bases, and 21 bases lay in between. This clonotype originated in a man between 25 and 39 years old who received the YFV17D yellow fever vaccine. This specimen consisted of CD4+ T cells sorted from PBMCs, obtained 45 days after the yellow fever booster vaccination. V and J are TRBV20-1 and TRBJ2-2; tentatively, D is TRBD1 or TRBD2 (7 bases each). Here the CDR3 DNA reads TGCAGTGCTTCCCGCGGGGGACAGTTCCGGGGGGAGCTGTTTTTT. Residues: CSASRGGQFRGELFF.